A single sample gave rise to the 31 T cell receptor beta chains below, sequenced in a study of T cells in Graves' hyperthyroidism and ophthalmopathy. From RNA transcripts, TCR beta CDR3 regions were amplified. Initially, a first-round RT-PCR of the TCR CDR3 employed the HTBI primer set. A single record per CDR3 protein comes from TCRdb applying MiXCR to the multiplex PCR reads. This table has approximately 590,000 distinct CDR3 sequences, roughly 46% appearing once. Specimen: peripheral blood or thyroid tissue (not recorded which). The receptors shown here come from a woman aged 18 to 35 with Graves' hyperthyroidism.

This clonotype was picked up many times. The gene calls are TRBV7-8 and TRBJ2-7; D gene unclear. V was trimmed by 0 bases and J by 4 bases, leaving 7 bases between them. Germline V CDR1 and CDR2: SGHVS, FQNEAQ. The CDR3 is 13 amino acids. The DNA for the CDR3 is TGTGCCAGCAGCTTAGCTAACAGTTACGAGCAGTACTTC. It encodes CASSLANSYEQYF.

As for this clonotype: The junction departs from germline at one end; a sequencing error may be responsible. The rearrangement uses TRBV2 and TRBJ2-3, with D tentatively TRBD1 (5 bases). The CDR3 extends over 13 amino acids. Per germline, CDR1 SNHLY and CDR2 FYNNEI. The CDR3 here is CASSQYRTGTQYF. The CDR3 nucleotides are TGTGCCAGCAGTCAATACCGCACAGGTACGCAGTATTTT. Drawing the rest from reference TRBV2 and TRBJ2-3, the complete variable domain is EPEVTQTPSHQVTQMGQEVILRCVPISNHLYFYWYRQILGQKVEFLVSFYNNEISEKSEIFDDQFSVERPDGSNFTLKIRSTKLEDSAMYFCASSQYRTGTQYFGPGTRLTVL.

For this clonotype: With a much larger clone just one base away, this may be a read error. This sequence joins TRBV2 and TRBJ1-2; D is uncertain. The CDR3 is made up of 12 amino acids. Per the germline V gene, CDR1 is SNHLY and CDR2 is FYNNEI. CDR3 sequence reads: CASKNRNYGYAF. The CDR3 coding sequence is TGTGCCAGCAAGAACAGAAACTATGGCTACGCCTTC.

V gene TRBV2 combines with J gene TRBJ1-3; D is uncertain. Germline V lookup: CDR1 SNHLY, CDR2 FYNNEI. The CDR3 sequence is 14 residues long. The V and J ends lost 4 bases and 0 bases respectively, with 7 bases between them. CDR3 in DNA: TGTGCCAGCAGTGCGCTTTTCTCTGGAAACACCATATATTTT. Protein product: CASSALFSGNTIYF.

This clonotype appeared a few times. The CDR3 region is CASSLPTSATYEQYF. The CDR3 bases are TGTGCCAGCAGCTTACCGACTAGCGCGACCTACGAGCAGTACTTC. This chain joins TRBV7-8 and TRBJ2-7; TRBD2 agrees at 8 bases. The CDR3 totals 15 residues. The V and J ends lost 2 bases and 2 bases, in that order; junction bases with no gene match: 5. CDR1 and CDR2 (germline): SGHVS, FQNEAQ.

This chain joins TRBV6-6 and TRBJ2-5; 7 nucleotides agree with TRBD2. The CDR3 consists of 13 residues. The ends lost 4 bases at V and 3 bases at J; junction bases unmatched: 2. CDR1 and CDR2 from the germline V gene are MNHNY and SVGAGI (reference sequence). The CDR3 region has the DNA TGTGCCAGCAGTTTCGGGGGGAAAGAGACCCAGTACTTC. It specifies CASSFGGKETQYF.

This clonotype was found many times. The chain carries TRBV29-1 and TRBJ2-5; 7 nucleotides match TRBD1. The V and J ends lost 8 bases and 1 base, in that order; junction bases with no gene match: 7. The CDR3 is 13 residues long. Germline V gene sequence: CDR1 SQVTM, CDR2 ANQGSEA. The CDR3 spells CSTHRTGQETQYF. The CDR3 region has the DNA TGCAGCACTCACCGGACAGGCCAAGAGACCCAGTACTTC.

This clonotype was detected a few times. V gene TRBV2 combines with J gene TRBJ2-5, with D possibly TRBD1 on 5 matching bases. Trimming pared 8 bases from V and 5 bases from J, leaving 18 bases between. This CDR3 is built from 14 residues. Germline CDR1 SNHLY, CDR2 FYNNEI. DNA of the CDR3: TGTGCCAGCTCACCATCCGCCTGGGGCGAGACCCAGTACTTC. Translating gives CASSPSAWGETQYF.

The chain links TRBV19 to TRBJ2-7; D unclear. This CDR3 has 14 residues. Trimming left V 3 bases short and J 3 bases short, with 12 bases between. Germline-derived CDR1 and CDR2 are LNHDA and SQIVND (reference sequence). CDR3 coding DNA: TGTGCCAGTAGTATCCTCTACGGTAGCTACGAGCAGTACTTC. This gives the protein CASSILYGSYEQYF.

In its sample, this clonotype was seen many times. This chain links TRBV24-1 with TRBJ2-5; D ambiguous. The CDR3 covers 11 residues. Trimming removed 11 bases at V and 5 bases at J, with 11 bases between. Germline loops: CDR1 KGHDR, CDR2 SFDVKD. The DNA of the CDR3 is TGTGCCAGCAGAGCCGGGGAGACCCAGTACTTC. Its translation is CASRAGETQYF.

This clonotype was observed a few times. CDR3 coding DNA: TGTGCCACCAGCAGATCCCCCCAGGGCGGGGCCCGAAACACCATATATTTT. Amino acid sequence: CATSRSPQGGARNTIYF. The chain joins TRBV15 to TRBJ1-3; the D gene is possibly TRBD1 (5 bases). The CDR3 consists of 17 residues. The germline V and J ends were trimmed by 2 bases and 5 bases, with 19 bases remaining between them. Germline lookup yields CDR1 LNHNV and CDR2 YYDKDF (reference sequence).

This clonotype has at least ten counts. A much larger clone sits a single nucleotide away, making a read error possible. The rearrangement links TRBV10-3 to TRBJ1-1; D is unresolved. The CDR3 contains 13 residues. Germline V gene data show CDR1 as ENHRY and CDR2 as SYGVKD. In DNA, the CDR3 is TGTGCCTCGTCGGGTGATTTAGGCACTAAAGCTTTCTTT. This encodes CASSGDLGTKAFF.

This clonotype occurred once. This chain links TRBV14 with TRBJ1-2; 7 positions match TRBD1. The J segment lost 8 bases and the V segment lost 5 bases, leaving 14 bases of the junction unmatched. In germline, CDR1 is SGHDN, CDR2 FVKESK. This CDR3 comprises 15 residues. The CDR3 nucleotides read TGTGCCAGCAGCGTTGATTTTGACAGGGCGAACGGCTACACCTTC. This sequence encodes CASSVDFDRANGYTF.

V gene TRBV7-9 combines with J gene TRBJ1-3; maybe TRBD1 (6 bases). V was shortened by 5 bases and J by 0 bases, with 8 bases between the two germline ends. From germline, CDR1 is SEHNR and CDR2 FQNEAQ (reference sequence). CDR3 length: 14 amino acids. CDR3 DNA: TGTGCCAGCAGCCGCAGGGGCTCTGGAAACACCATATATTTT. Its protein is CASSRRGSGNTIYF. Variable domain in full (rest from reference TRBV7-9 and TRBJ1-3): DTGVSQNPRHKITKRGQNVTFRCDPISEHNRLYWYRQTLGQGPEFLTYFQNEAQLEKSRLLSDRFSAERPKGSFSTLEIQRTEQGDSAMYLCASSRRGSGNTIYFGEGSWLTVV.

Turning to this clonotype: The germline gene is not matched at one end of the junction; a read error may be the cause. The chain is built from TRBV7-6 and TRBJ2-7; 8 nucleotides agree with TRBD2. Per germline, CDR1 SGHVS and CDR2 FNYEAQ. This CDR3 contains 15 residues. CDR3 coding DNA: TGTGCCAGCAGCCGAACTAGCGGCAACTCCTACGAGCGGTACTTC. It specifies CASSRTSGNSYERYF.

This clonotype showed up just a few times. The genes are TRBV7-9 and TRBJ2-7; TRBD1 is a possible D gene (6 bases). The CDR3 loop spans 16 amino acids. Germline lookup yields CDR1 SEHNR and CDR2 FQNEAQ (reference sequence). Trimming pared 3 bases from V and 0 bases from J, leaving 15 bases between. CDR3 sequence: CASSLRGGVSSYEQYF. CDR3 coding DNA: TGTGCCAGCAGCTTGAGAGGGGGAGTTAGCTCCTACGAGCAGTACTTC.

The chain carries TRBV7-3 and TRBJ2-7; D possibly corresponds to TRBD1 (8 bases). The CDR3 spans 14 residues. V shed 5 bases and J shed 5 bases, with 16 bases lying between them. Germline loops: CDR1 SGHTA, CDR2 FQGTGA. The CDR3 DNA is TGTGCCAGCAGCACTGGACAGGGAGGGAACGAGCAGTACTTC. Translated, it gives CASSTGQGGNEQYF.

The chain's CDR3 is CASSAQGGGEKLFF. CDR3 nucleotide sequence: TGCGCCAGCAGCGCCCAAGGGGGAGGCGAAAAACTGTTTTTT. J is TRBJ1-4 and V is TRBV5-1; D possibly corresponds to TRBD1 (6 bases). The CDR3 has 14 residues. V lost 4 bases to trimming and J lost 8 bases, with 15 bases between them. Germline lookup yields CDR1 SGHRS and CDR2 YFSETQ. The whole variable domain, remainder taken from reference TRBV5-1 and TRBJ1-4, is KAGVTQTPRYLIKTRGQQVTLSCSPISGHRSVSWYQQTPGQGLQFLFEYFSETQRNKGNFPGRFSGRQFSNSRSEMNVSTLELGDSALYLCASSAQGGGEKLFFGSGTQLSVL.

This clonotype was seen a handful of times. The chain carries TRBV6-5 and TRBJ1-5; a possible D gene is TRBD1 (5 bases). This CDR3 is built from 15 residues. Germline loops: CDR1 MNHEY, CDR2 SVGAGI. V was clipped by 0 bases and J by 1 base, with 7 bases between them. The DNA of the CDR3 is TGTGCCAGCAGTTACTCCCGGGACAGCAATCAGCCCCAGCATTTT. Residues: CASSYSRDSNQPQHF.

The gene calls are TRBV10-3 and TRBJ2-5; D possibly corresponds to TRBD1 (5 bases). The CDR3 loop spans 12 amino acids. Trimming cost V 4 bases and J 5 bases, with 8 bases left between them. The V gene's germline CDR1 is ENHRY and CDR2 SYGVKD. The CDR3 here is CAISGQLETQYF. The CDR3 nucleotides read TGTGCCATCAGTGGACAGTTGGAGACCCAGTACTTC.

The chain uses TRBV6-1 and TRBJ2-3, with D unresolved. The germline gives CDR1 MNHNS, CDR2 SASEGT. The CDR3 spans 14 residues. V lost 4 bases and J lost 4, with 12 bases in between. The CDR3 reads CASSAEAPADTQYF. The CDR3 DNA sequence: TGTGCCAGCAGTGCTGAAGCGCCCGCAGATACGCAGTATTTT.

This clonotype has at least ten counts. The rearrangement uses TRBV2 and TRBJ2-5; D ambiguous. This CDR3 contains 15 residues. CDR1 is SNHLY and CDR2 is FYNNEI in the germline V gene. V was cut by 4 bases and J by 5 bases, with 17 bases left in between. The CDR3 DNA reads TGTGCCAGCAGTGTAACCCTGGGGTTAGGGGAGACCCAGTACTTC. It codes for CASSVTLGLGETQYF.

Concerning this clonotype itself: Just one base apart from a much larger clone, this may be a read error. This rearrangement joins TRBV29-1 to TRBJ2-2, with D perhaps TRBD1 (6 bases). The CDR3 is made up of 13 amino acids. Germline CDR1 reads SQVTM; CDR2 reads ANQGSEA. The CDR3 nucleotides read TGCAGAGGGGGACGTTCGAACACCGGGGAGCTGTTTTTT. Translation: CRGGRSNTGELFF.

The CDR3 reads CASSQDFGGFTETQYF. The DNA for the CDR3 is TGTGCCAGCAGCCAAGATTTTGGGGGGTTTACAGAGACCCAGTACTTC. The gene calls are TRBV25-1 and TRBJ2-5; perhaps TRBD2 as D (6 bases). CDR3 length equals 16 residues. The germline V and J ends were trimmed by 6 bases and 4 bases, with 21 bases remaining between them. Germline CDR1 and CDR2: MGHDK and SYGVNS.

The chain is built from TRBV6-5 and TRBJ2-2; TRBD1 might be the D (5 bases). Germline loops: CDR1 MNHEY, CDR2 SVGAGI. The CDR3 sequence is 12 residues long. The V end lost 2 bases, the J end lost 7 bases, and 5 bases lay between the germline ends. The CDR3 protein is CASSYRGGELFF. In DNA, the CDR3 is TGTGCCAGCAGTTACAGGGGCGGGGAGCTGTTTTTT.

The genes are TRBV24-1 and TRBJ2-5, with D possibly called TRBD1 or TRBD2 (6 bases each). CDR3 size: 16 residues. The V end was cut by 4 bases, the J end by 2 bases, with 16 bases between. Germline-derived CDR1 and CDR2 are KGHDR and SFDVKD. The CDR3, as DNA: TGTGCCACCAGTGACCTTAGCGGAGGGGGGCAAGAGACCCAGTACTTC. Protein sequence: CATSDLSGGGQETQYF.

This clonotype has just a few counts. The V and J genes are TRBV12-3 or TRBV12-4 and TRBJ2-5, with D perhaps assigned TRBD1 or TRBD2 (5 bases each). V shed 6 bases and J shed 5 bases, with 10 bases lying between them. This CDR3 has 12 amino acids. The CDR3 loop is CASRGVSETQYF. In DNA, the CDR3 is TGTGCCAGCAGGGGGGTGAGTGAGACCCAGTACTTC.

The rearrangement joins TRBV5-1 to TRBJ1-2; 9 nucleotides match TRBD1. CDR1 and CDR2 (germline): SGHRS, YFSETQ. This CDR3 spans 15 amino acids. The V gene end was trimmed by 0 bases and the J gene end by 7 bases; junction bases not matched to a gene: 7. CDR3 amino acids: CASSLAPGQGGGYTF. CDR3 in DNA: TGCGCCAGCAGCTTGGCCCCGGGACAGGGAGGTGGCTACACCTTC.

This clonotype was picked up one time. This chain uses TRBV25-1 with TRBJ2-7; 10 nucleotides agree with TRBD2. V shed 4 bases and J 2 bases; nucleotides not matched to a gene: 8. Germline CDR1 and CDR2: MGHDK and SYGVNS. The CDR3 is 16 residues long. CDR3 coding DNA: TGTGCCAGCAGTGCCAAGACTAGCGGGTACCCCTACGAGCAGTACTTC. Amino acids: CASSAKTSGYPYEQYF.

The chain is built from TRBV29-1 and TRBJ2-5, with D unclear. V was clipped by 6 bases and J by 3 bases, with 11 bases between them. CDR3 length: 12 residues. Germline loops: CDR1 SQVTM, CDR2 ANQGSEA. DNA of the CDR3: TGCAGCGTCGAGTGGGCAGAAGAGACCCAGTACTTC. It codes for CSVEWAEETQYF.

Turning to this clonotype: A junction end diverges from the germline sequence, so it may reflect a read error. The rearrangement links TRBV5-1 to TRBJ2-7; perhaps TRBD1 as D (5 bases). The CDR3 totals 11 residues. Germline V gene sequence: CDR1 SGHRS, CDR2 YFSETQ. The CDR3 loop is CASSRAKEQYF. The CDR3 DNA follows: TGTGCCAGCAGCAGGGCGAAGGAGCAGTACTTC.